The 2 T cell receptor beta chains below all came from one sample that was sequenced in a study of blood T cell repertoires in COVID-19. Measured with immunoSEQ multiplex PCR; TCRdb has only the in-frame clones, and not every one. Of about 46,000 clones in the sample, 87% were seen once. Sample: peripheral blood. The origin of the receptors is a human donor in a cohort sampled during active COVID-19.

CDR3 DNA sequence: TGCGCCAGCAGCCAAGGAGGGACAGGGGGTCTGGAGACCCAGTACTTC. Translating gives CASSQGGTGGLETQYF. The chain recombines TRBV4-1 with TRBJ2-5; 11 bases agree with TRBD1. Germline trimming cut 1 base from V and 5 bases from J; bases unmatched to any gene: 6. The CDR3 totals 16 residues. Germline V gene lookup returns CDR1 MGHRA and CDR2 YSYEKL.

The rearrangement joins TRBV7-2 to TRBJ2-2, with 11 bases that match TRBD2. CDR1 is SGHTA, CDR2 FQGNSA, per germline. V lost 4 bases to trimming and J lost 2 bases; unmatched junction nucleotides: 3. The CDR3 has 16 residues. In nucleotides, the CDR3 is TGTGCCAGCAGCTCGACTAGCGGGGCTAACACCGGGGAGCTGTTTTTT. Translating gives CASSSTSGANTGELFF.